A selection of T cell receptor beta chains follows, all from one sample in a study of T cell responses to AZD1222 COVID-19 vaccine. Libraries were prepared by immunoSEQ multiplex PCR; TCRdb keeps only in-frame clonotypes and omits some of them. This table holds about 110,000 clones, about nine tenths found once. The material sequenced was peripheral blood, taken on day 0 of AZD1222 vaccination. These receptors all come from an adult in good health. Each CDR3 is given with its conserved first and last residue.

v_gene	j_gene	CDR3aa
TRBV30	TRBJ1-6	CAWSAGQGPNSPLHF
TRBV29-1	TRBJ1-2	CSVSWTANYGYTF
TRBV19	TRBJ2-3	CASTTSGDTQYF
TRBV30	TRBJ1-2	CAWNPGSYGYTF
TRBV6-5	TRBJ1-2	CASSPRGGSFYGYTF
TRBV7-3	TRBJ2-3	CASSSRTGEGQYF
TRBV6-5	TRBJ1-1	CAGLPVLPNTEAFF
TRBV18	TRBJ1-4	CASSPEAVSEKLFF
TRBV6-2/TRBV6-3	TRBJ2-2	CASSYSQTLREFTGELFF
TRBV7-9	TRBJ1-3	CASSRTGVGNTIYF
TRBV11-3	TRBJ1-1	CASSLRGHSGEAFF
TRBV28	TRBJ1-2	CASSLSQPYGYTF
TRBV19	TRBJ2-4	CASRFVGSSIQYF
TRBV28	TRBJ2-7	CASSPTSGPAYEQYF
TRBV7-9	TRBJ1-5	CASSLRDRGDQPQHF
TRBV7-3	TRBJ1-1	CASSPQGGGGRTEAFF
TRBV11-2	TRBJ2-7	CASSLGTGVGYEQYF
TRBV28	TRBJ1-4	CASSLQSGLRKLFF
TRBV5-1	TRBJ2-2	CASSPNALAGGSNTGELFF
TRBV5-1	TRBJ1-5	CASSQDSNSNQPQHF
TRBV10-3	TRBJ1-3	CATQLGSGNTIYF
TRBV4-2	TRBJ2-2	CASSLGSVTGELFF
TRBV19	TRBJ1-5	CATDRGNQPQHF
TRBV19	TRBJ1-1	CASSMGSNMNTEAFF